This TCR beta chain was recovered during a study of regulatory T cells in long-lasting Graves disease. General study findings and limits: Favored usage of TRBV28, TRBJ1-2 and TRBJ2-5 was recorded in persistent disease.

The time point: newly diagnosed GD, antithyroid drugs for less than 3 months. Isolated PBMC RNA provided the starting material for the TCR library. Peripheral blood, at approximately 9 milliliters, went into EDTA tubes. This clonotype was counted many times. Antigen: not known. To make TCR beta libraries, researchers used iRepertoire HTBI primers and Arm-PCR of CDR3 regions. TCRdb re-called the multiplex PCR reads with MiXCR, one entry per CDR3 protein. This sample carries some 400,000 distinct CDR3 sequences, 14% to 15% of them seen once, and the ten largest clones take about a sixth. From germline, CDR1 is MNHNS and CDR2 SASEGT. J lost 2 bases, V lost 7 bases, and 7 bases had no gene match. The CDR3 covers 15 residues. These data were also reused for a study on T cells in Graves' hyperthyroidism and ophthalmopathy.

The sequences come from peripheral blood mononuclear cells (PBMCs), collected at new diagnosis, from a patient treated with antithyroid drugs. The clonotype comes from a woman in her thirties with Graves disease. V and J are TRBV6-1 and TRBJ2-2, with TRBD1 identical over 7 bases. The CDR3 region is CASIRDRANTGELFF. In nucleotides, the CDR3 is TGTGCCAGCATCAGGGACAGAGCAAACACCGGGGAGCTGTTTTTT.